These 2 T cell receptor beta chains share one sample of origin, sequenced in a study of OX40 agonist ivuxolimab in advanced cancers. Profiled with immunoSEQ multiplex PCR; TCRdb holds only in-frame clones, not every one. The table has 60,000 to 100,000 clones, 80% to 90% seen once; the top ten hold less than 0.7%. This specimen was CD4+ or CD8+ T cells sorted from blood, taken in a trial of the OX40 agonist ivuxolimab. These receptors all come from an adult with an advanced solid tumor such as melanoma, head and neck, liver or kidney cancer.

The chain combines TRBV30 with TRBJ1-4, with 7 nucleotides matching TRBD1. J was trimmed by 3 bases and V by 1 base; bases with no gene match: 2. Germline values: CDR1 GTSNPN, CDR2 SVGIG (reference sequence). CDR3 length: 14 residues. CDR3 region: CAWSEGAANEKLFF. CDR3 DNA sequence: TGTGCCTGGAGTGAGGGGGCTGCTAATGAAAAACTGTTTTTT.

The chain recombines TRBV29-1 with TRBJ2-1; 10 bases fit TRBD1. The CDR3 length is 12 residues. CDR1 is SQVTM, CDR2 ANQGSEA, per germline. J was trimmed by 5 bases and V by 7 bases; bases with no gene match: 2. In DNA form, the CDR3 reads TGCAGCGAAGGGACAGGGGACAATGAGCAGTTCTTC. It is translated as CSEGTGDNEQFF.